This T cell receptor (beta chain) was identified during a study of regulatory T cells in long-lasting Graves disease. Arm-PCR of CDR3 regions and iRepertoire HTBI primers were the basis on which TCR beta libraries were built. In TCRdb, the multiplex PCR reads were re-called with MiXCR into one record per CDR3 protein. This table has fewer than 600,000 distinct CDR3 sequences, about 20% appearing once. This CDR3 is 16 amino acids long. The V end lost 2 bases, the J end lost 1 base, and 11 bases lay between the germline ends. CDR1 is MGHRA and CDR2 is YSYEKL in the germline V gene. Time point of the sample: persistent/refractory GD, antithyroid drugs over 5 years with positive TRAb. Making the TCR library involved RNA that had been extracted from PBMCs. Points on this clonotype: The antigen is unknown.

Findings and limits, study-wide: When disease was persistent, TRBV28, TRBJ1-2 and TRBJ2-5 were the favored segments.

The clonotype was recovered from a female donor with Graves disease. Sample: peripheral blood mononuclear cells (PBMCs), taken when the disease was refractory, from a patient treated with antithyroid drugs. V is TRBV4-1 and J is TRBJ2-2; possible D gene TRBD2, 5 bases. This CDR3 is CASSQPSGLNTGELFF. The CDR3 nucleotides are TGCGCCAGCAGCCAACCTTCAGGACTGAACACCGGGGAGCTGTTTTTT.